These 10 T cell receptor beta chains were all obtained from the same sample, sequenced in a study of chemoradiotherapy in HPV16-positive cancers. Some clones are missing from TCRdb's copy, which holds only in-frame ones; the method was immunoSEQ multiplex PCR. Of about 900 clones listed, around 89% are singletons. Sequencing used tumor tissue, obtained from a patient who underwent chemoradiotherapy. Receptors were obtained from a human donor with HPV-associated anogenital cancer.

The chain is built from TRBV5-6 and TRBJ1-1, with 7 bases matching TRBD1. This CDR3 is 15 amino acids long. V shed 0 bases, J shed 5 bases, and the junction held 7 bases outside the gene matches. In germline, CDR1 is SGHDT, CDR2 YYEEEE. In DNA, the CDR3 is TGTGCCAGCAGCTTGGACGACAGGGAGGGAACTGAAGCTTTCTTT. As protein: CASSLDDREGTEAFF.

The chain joins TRBV7-6 to TRBJ2-7; D remains ambiguous. With 1 base removed from V and 5 bases from J, the gap between germline ends came to 9 bases. The germline gives CDR1 SGHVS, CDR2 FNYEAQ. This CDR3 is built from 13 residues. CDR3 protein: CASSLVAMDEQYF. CDR3 nucleotides: TGTGCCAGCAGCTTAGTCGCTATGGACGAGCAGTACTTC.

The chain is built from TRBV7-9 and TRBJ1-4; TRBD1 matches 10 bases. The CDR3 consists of 15 residues. CDR1 and CDR2 from the germline V gene are SEHNR and FQNEAQ (reference sequence). V gave up 5 bases and J gave up 10 bases; unmatched junction bases: 10. The CDR3 DNA reads as TGTGCCAGCAGCGAACCGGGACAGGGGACAGGAAAACTGTTTTTT. Translating it yields CASSEPGQGTGKLFF. Complete variable domain (other parts from reference TRBV7-9 and TRBJ1-4): DTGVSQNPRHKITKRGQNVTFRCDPISEHNRLYWYRQTLGQGPEFLTYFQNEAQLEKSRLLSDRFSAERPKGSFSTLEIQRTEQGDSAMYLCASSEPGQGTGKLFFGSGTQLSVL.

This chain connects TRBV11-2 to TRBJ2-1; D perhaps matches TRBD2 (6 bases). Trimming left V 6 bases short and J 6 bases short, with 12 bases between. Germline V gene lookup returns CDR1 SGHAT and CDR2 FQNNGV. The CDR3 has 13 amino acids. The CDR3 region is CASSLSGLNEQFF. CDR3 in DNA: TGTGCCAGCAGTTTGAGCGGGCTCAATGAGCAGTTCTTC. The full variable domain, completed using reference TRBV11-2 and TRBJ2-1, is EAGVAQSPRYKIIEKRQSVAFWCNPISGHATLYWYQQILGQGPKLLIQFQNNGVVDDSQLPKDRFSAERLKGVDSTLKIQPAKLEDSAVYLCASSLSGLNEQFFGPGTRLTVL.

The V call is TRBV5-6, the J call TRBJ2-7; D may match TRBD1 or TRBD2 (6 bases each). V was shortened by 4 bases and J by 0 bases, with 11 bases between the two germline ends. Germline assignment: CDR1 SGHDT and CDR2 YYEEEE. The CDR3 sequence is 14 residues long. CDR3 in DNA: TGTGCCAGCAGCCCGGAGGGGGACTCCTACGAGCAGTACGTC. Amino acids: CASSPEGDSYEQYV.

This chain links TRBV7-9 with TRBJ2-3; D possibly corresponds to TRBD2 (6 bases). Germline lookup yields CDR1 SEHNR and CDR2 FQNEAQ (reference sequence). The CDR3 covers 16 residues. V shed 5 bases and J shed 0 bases, with 15 bases lying between them. The CDR3 sequence is CASSALVGGSTDTQYF. CDR3 bases: TGTGCCAGCAGCGCGCTGGTGGGGGGTAGCACAGATACGCAGTATTTT.

CDR3 sequence reads: CASSARDRVNTEAFF. CDR3 nucleotide sequence: TGTGCCAGCAGCGCGAGGGACAGAGTAAACACTGAAGCTTTCTTT. The genes are TRBV7-6 and TRBJ1-1, with 7 bases that match TRBD1. The CDR3 is 15 amino acids. The germline V gene has CDR1 SGHVS and CDR2 FNYEAQ. V was pared by 5 bases and J by 2 bases, with 8 bases of the junction left unmatched. The variable domain in full, completed from reference TRBV7-6 and TRBJ1-1, reads GAGVSQSPRYKVTKRGQDVALRCDPISGHVSLYWYRQALGQGPEFLTYFNYEAQQDKSGLPNDRFSAERPEGSISTLTIQRTEQRDSAMYRCASSARDRVNTEAFFGQGTRLTVV.

The chain carries TRBV10-2 and TRBJ2-7; 8 nucleotides align to TRBD2. Germline loops: CDR1 WSHSY, CDR2 SAAADI. The J segment lost 2 bases and the V segment lost 3 bases, leaving 9 bases of the junction unmatched. This CDR3 spans 16 amino acids. CDR3 nucleotide sequence: TGCGCCAGCAGTGATTCGGGCGGGGGGCGAACCTACGAGCAGTACTTC. Its translation is CASSDSGGGRTYEQYF.

The chain combines TRBV27 with TRBJ2-7; D possibly uses TRBD1 or TRBD2 (6 bases each). CDR1 is MNHEY, CDR2 SMNVEV, per germline (reference sequence). V was cut by 5 bases and J by 6 bases, with 17 bases left in between. This CDR3 has 14 amino acids. CDR3 protein: CASSRGQLRGEQYF. Here the CDR3 DNA reads TGTGCCAGCAGTCGGGGGCAACTGAGAGGCGAGCAGTACTTC.

The V and J genes are TRBV7-2 and TRBJ2-1; TRBD2 matches at 7 bases. Per the germline V gene, CDR1 is SGHTA and CDR2 is FQGNSA. The CDR3 covers 15 residues. V was clipped by 6 bases and J by 1 base; unmatched bases: 6. The CDR3 is CASSTRTRSYNEQFF. The CDR3 region has the DNA TGTGCCAGCAGTACCCGGACTAGATCCTACAATGAGCAGTTCTTC.